These 17 T cell receptor beta chains were all obtained from the same sample, sequenced in a study of CD8+ T cells in alopecia areata. Sequencing relied on a cDNA template that was reverse transcribed from extracted RNA. This table comes from immunoSEQ multiplex PCR, and its TCRdb copy is limited to in-frame clones, with some not included. The profile shows 200,000 to 250,000 clones, roughly three fifths of them singletons. The treatment denotes: oral pan-JAK inhibitor, 5-10 mg twice daily. The source was CD4+ T cells sorted from blood, collected at approximately week 44, from a patient treated with tofacitinib. The receptor source for this set is a human donor with alopecia areata.

The rearrangement uses TRBV29-1 and TRBJ1-4, with D possibly TRBD1 on 6 matching bases. V was pared by 6 bases and J by 0 bases, with 17 bases between. The CDR3 sequence is 16 residues long. Germline V gene data show CDR1 as SQVTM and CDR2 as ANQGSEA. The CDR3 sequence: CSVSRGGDPTNEKLFF. The CDR3, as DNA: TGCAGCGTGTCGCGAGGGGGAGATCCAACTAATGAAAAACTGTTTTTT.

CDR3 DNA sequence: TGCAGCGTGCACACGACCGGGGGGACGCAGTATTTT. It encodes CSVHTTGGTQYF. This chain links TRBV29-1 with TRBJ2-3, with TRBD2 matching over 7 bases. Germline trimming cut 6 bases from V and 9 bases from J; bases unmatched to any gene: 9. CDR1 SQVTM and CDR2 ANQGSEA come from the germline V gene. There are 12 residues in the CDR3.

This chain's CDR3 is CSVTRGSGELFF. Written as DNA, the CDR3 is TGCAGCGTGACGCGAGGATCCGGGGAGCTGTTTTTT. The rearrangement links TRBV29-1 to TRBJ2-2; D is uncertain. From germline, CDR1 is SQVTM and CDR2 ANQGSEA. The CDR3 is 12 residues long. The V and J ends lost 6 bases and 6 bases respectively, with 11 bases between them.

The V and J genes are TRBV4-3 and TRBJ2-3; D may be TRBD2 (6 bases). Trimming stripped 3 bases from V and 2 bases from J, with 15 bases between. Germline CDR1 is LGHNA and CDR2 is YSLEER. The CDR3 extends over 16 amino acids. CDR3 loop: CASSQTRAALTDTQYF. The DNA for the CDR3 is TGCGCCAGCAGCCAGACTAGGGCGGCTCTCACAGATACGCAGTATTTT.

The chain combines TRBV6-6 with TRBJ1-1; a possible D gene is TRBD1 (5 bases). Germline lookup yields CDR1 MNHNY and CDR2 SVGAGI (reference sequence). The CDR3 contains 13 residues. Trimming took 5 bases from V and 11 from J, leaving 18 bases between them. The CDR3 coding sequence is TGTGCCAGCAGTCTAAAGGTACCGGGGGAGGCTTTCTTT. Protein: CASSLKVPGEAFF.

V gene TRBV30 combines with J gene TRBJ1-2; 8 bases line up with TRBD1. The germline V gene encodes CDR1 GTSNPN and CDR2 SVGIG (reference sequence). V trimming: 0 bases; J trimming: 4 bases; junction bases outside the gene matches: 7. The CDR3 length is 15 residues. This chain's CDR3 is CAWSVQGQGVYGYTF. CDR3 bases: TGTGCCTGGAGTGTTCAAGGACAGGGAGTCTATGGCTACACCTTC.

This CDR3 reads CASTSRVNTEAFF. In DNA, the CDR3 is TGTGCCAGTACTAGCAGGGTGAACACTGAAGCTTTCTTT. The chain has TRBV19 and TRBJ1-1; D is perhaps TRBD1 (5 bases). The length of the CDR3 is 13 residues. With 7 bases removed from V and 0 bases from J, the gap between germline ends came to 9 bases. Germline CDR1 and CDR2: LNHDA and SQIVND (reference sequence).

CDR3 sequence (DNA): TGTGCCAGCAGCGTTCGTGTCGGTTCACCCCTCCACTTT. Translating gives CASSVRVGSPLHF. The chain recombines TRBV9 with TRBJ1-6; D gene unclear. CDR3 length: 13 amino acids. The V and J ends lost 2 bases and 9 bases respectively, with 9 bases between them. Germline lookup yields CDR1 SGDLS and CDR2 YYNGEE. Complete variable domain (other parts from reference TRBV9 and TRBJ1-6): DSGVTQTPKHLITATGQRVTLRCSPRSGDLSVYWYQQSLDQGLQFLIQYYNGEERAKGNILERFSAQQFPDLHSELNLSSLELGDSALYFCASSVRVGSPLHFGNGTRLTVT.

The chain links TRBV27 to TRBJ1-6; possibly TRBD1 for D (5 bases). The length of the CDR3 is 13 residues. The V end was cut by 6 bases, the J end by 6 bases, with 9 bases between. CDR1 is MNHEY and CDR2 is SMNVEV in the germline V gene (reference sequence). The DNA of the CDR3 is TGTGCCAGCAGCCCGAGGGGTAATTCACCCCTCCACTTT. Its protein product is CASSPRGNSPLHF.

V is TRBV4-1 and J is TRBJ1-6; D ambiguous. The CDR3 sequence is 14 residues long. Germline assignment: CDR1 MGHRA and CDR2 YSYEKL. V lost 0 bases, J lost 4 bases, and 4 bases lay in between. The CDR3, as DNA: TGCGCCAGCAGCCAAGACGCTTATAATTCACCCCTCCACTTT. The encoded protein is CASSQDAYNSPLHF.

The chain recombines TRBV29-1 with TRBJ2-7; D is possibly TRBD2 (5 bases). Germline V gives CDR1 SQVTM, CDR2 ANQGSEA. The CDR3 contains 12 residues. Trimming pared 3 bases from V and 7 bases from J, leaving 13 bases between. The CDR3 DNA is TGCAGCGTTGAGGCATCGGGATATGAGCAGTACTTC. It translates to CSVEASGYEQYF.

CDR3 region: CSVASGGHYTEAFF. The CDR3 DNA sequence: TGCAGCGTTGCGTCAGGGGGTCATTACACTGAAGCTTTCTTT. The rearrangement uses TRBV29-1 and TRBJ1-1; 7 nucleotides line up with TRBD1. Per the germline V gene, CDR1 is SQVTM and CDR2 is ANQGSEA. V lost 4 bases and J lost 3; bases outside the gene matches: 8. The CDR3 covers 14 residues.

The table lists this clone with a count of one. J is TRBJ1-2 and V is TRBV7-2, with D tentatively TRBD1 (6 bases). The germline CDR1 and CDR2 sequences are SGHTA and FQGNSA. The CDR3 is 13 amino acids. V lost 5 bases, J lost 5 bases, and 12 bases lay in between. The CDR3 spells CASSPPGQYGYTF. The DNA for the CDR3 is TGTGCCAGCAGCCCCCCGGGACAATATGGCTACACCTTC. Drawing the rest from reference TRBV7-2 and TRBJ1-2, the complete variable domain is GAGVSQSPSNKVTEKGKDVELRCDPISGHTALYWYRQSLGQGLEFLIYFQGNSAPDKSGLPSDRFSAERTGGSVSTLTIQRTQQEDSAVYLCASSPPGQYGYTFGSGTRLTVV.

The CDR3, as DNA: TGTGCCAGCAGCCCCCGCGGGATGTCTGGCTACACCTTC. This sequence encodes CASSPRGMSGYTF. The chain couples TRBV9 to TRBJ1-2, with D hard to call. The CDR3 covers 13 residues. V dropped 4 bases and J dropped 7 bases, with 14 bases sitting between them. Germline CDR1 SGDLS, CDR2 YYNGEE.

The rearrangement links TRBV5-6 to TRBJ2-7; D not certain. In germline, CDR1 is SGHDT, CDR2 YYEEEE. This CDR3 is 12 amino acids long. The V end lost 0 bases, the J end lost 6 bases, and 7 bases lay between the germline ends. CDR3 loop: CASSLGQREQYF. The DNA of the CDR3 is TGTGCCAGCAGCTTGGGGCAGCGCGAGCAGTACTTC.

J is TRBJ2-2 and V is TRBV7-3; the match to TRBD2 covers 9 bases. This CDR3 is 17 amino acids long. CDR1 and CDR2 (germline): SGHTA, FQGTGA. V shed 3 bases, J shed 5 bases, and the junction held 10 bases outside the gene matches. The CDR3 DNA reads TGTGCCAGCAGCTTCTCCCTAGCGGGGAGTTCTACCGGGGAGCTGTTTTTT. Protein product: CASSFSLAGSSTGELFF.

This clone was detected only a few times. V gene TRBV29-1 combines with J gene TRBJ2-7; 8 bases line up with TRBD1. This CDR3 has 16 amino acids. CDR1 and CDR2 from the germline V gene are SQVTM and ANQGSEA. The V and J ends lost 0 bases and 3 bases, in that order; junction bases with no gene match: 10. CDR3 sequence: CSVEDPATGGFYEQYF. The CDR3 bases are TGCAGCGTTGAAGATCCGGCCACAGGGGGATTCTACGAGCAGTACTTC.